This T cell receptor beta chain was sequenced for a study of cytomegalovirus exposure and HLA in healthy donors. V was clipped by 2 bases and J by 3 bases, with 13 bases between them. CDR1 and CDR2 (germline): SGHRS, YFSETQ. The CDR3 is 15 residues long. General study points: Per published reports, the classifier diagnosed cytomegalovirus status with high specificity and sensitivity.

In regard to this clone: Its antigen is unknown.

PCR amplification relied on 60 Vbeta primers (plus 13 Jbeta primers). The repertoire was sequenced with immunoSEQ multiplex PCR; TCRdb's copy has only in-frame clones and lacks some. The table has 150,000 to 200,000 clones, less than 80% seen once; the top ten hold approximately 4%. The receptor's source is a woman aged 25 to 39 in good health and CMV-seropositive. The chain is built from TRBV5-1 and TRBJ2-3; TRBD1 is a possible D gene (5 bases). The source material was PBMCs. CDR3 protein: CASSFLDTRTDTQYF. The DNA for the CDR3 is TGCGCCAGCAGCTTCCTGGACACGCGGACAGATACGCAGTATTTT.